Included here is one T cell receptor (beta chain) sequence, with context. Antigen: not known. TCRdb's copy holds only in-frame clones and misses some; the assay was immunoSEQ multiplex PCR. The top ten clones hold about 4.1% of a sample with tens of thousands of clones, around three quarters of them seen once. This specimen comes from a study of chemoradiotherapy in HPV16-positive cancers. At the level of the study: Candidate HPV-specific T-cell clones and common TCR motifs came from functional assays in a couple of HPV16-positive patients. General observations from the study: Only two HPV16-positive patients supplied the functional HPV-specificity definition. For HPV16-positive patients, expanding HPV-responsive T cells associated with longer recurrence-free survival. During treatment, candidate HPV-specific clones and E7-related motifs expanded in tumor.

The V gene lost 5 bases and the J gene lost 5 bases, with 15 bases spanning the gap. Germline-derived CDR1 and CDR2 are MDHEN and SYDVKM. The CDR3 has 15 amino acids. This TCR was sampled from a human donor with HPV-associated anogenital cancer. This specimen was blood, taken from a patient who underwent chemoradiotherapy. The V and J genes are TRBV28 and TRBJ2-2, with TRBD2 as a possible D gene (7 bases). CDR3 sequence: CASSQGGARTGELFF. Written as DNA, the CDR3 is TGTGCCAGCAGTCAAGGGGGGGCCCGGACCGGGGAGCTGTTTTTT.